This entry features one T cell receptor beta chain sequence. Its antigen is still unknown. Per-base quality was not reported, and no clone a single base away is much larger than it. The germline V gene yields SGHDT for CDR1 and YYEEEE for CDR2. Here V drops 4 bases and J drops 8 bases, and the junction holds 11 bases not matched to any gene. Taken from cysteine to phenylalanine, the CDR3 has 16 residues. Left in the record is the CDR3 DNA by itself, 48 bases read in frame from the first base. This sample is part of a study of T cells in Graves' hyperthyroidism and ophthalmopathy (dated by TCRdb to the late 2010s). Broadly, across the study: Peripheral blood samples were taken at the time of initial diagnosis, prior to any treatment. To identify TCR V-J signatures that set the groups apart, the researchers used a discovery cohort of 100 or so patients, made up of 40 to 45 with Graves' ophthalmopathy and around 58 with stable Graves' hyperthyroidism. After sampling, hyperthyroidism patients received methimazole starting at 30 mg daily, and ophthalmopathy patients received high-dose intravenous methylprednisolone. According to the paper, TCR Vbeta CDR3 sequencing was carried out on 135 peripheral blood samples, which came from fewer than 50 ophthalmopathy, 80 or so hyperthyroidism and about 17 progressor patients. The 75 to 100 discovery patients were randomly split 7:3 into training and test sets. Prospective prediction of ophthalmopathy was tested in an independent validation cohort consisting of some 20 hyperthyroidism patients and more than 15 patients who later progressed to ophthalmopathy. In addition, the study compared T-cell repertoires in thyroid tissue and in blood from roughly 6 Graves' hyperthyroidism patients. Study-wide findings and limitations: Sample size was not statistically predetermined, and investigators were not blinded to group allocation. Most expanded thyroid clonotypes (frequency above 0.001) were also detected in blood, suggesting blood repertoires may reflect thyroid immune responses. In validation, the model predicted progression to ophthalmopathy with 65% to 71% sensitivity and less than 80% specificity, a median of roughly seven months before onset. A model built on a 13 V-J signature distinguished ophthalmopathy from stable hyperthyroidism, reaching over 85% sensitivity and 81.08% specificity in cross-validation and 80%/75% in testing.

Hyperthyroidism patients were newly diagnosed, had a disease duration of under 2 months, and were aged 18 to 65 years. Patients with uncontrolled infections, other autoimmune diseases, pregnancy or lactation were excluded. Diagnoses were based on clinical symptoms, serum thyroxine and TRAb, thyroid ultrasound and orbital computed tomography. Blood from progressor patients was collected at the time of first diagnosis with hyperthyroidism, before any ophthalmopathy symptoms had appeared. PBMCs were separated from roughly 10 ml of fresh peripheral blood using Ficoll-Paque density gradient centrifugation. Patients classed as progressors first received a Graves' hyperthyroidism diagnosis and then went on to develop ophthalmopathy during follow-up. Total RNA was extracted using Trizol reagent, and RNA quality was assessed on an Agilent 2100 Bioanalyzer. The TCR beta CDR3 regions were amplified from RNA transcripts. For the first round of RT-PCR on the TCR CDR3, the HTBI primer set was used together with the Qiagen OneStep RT-PCR kit. Libraries were constructed in a second round of multiplex PCR, after which size selection and purification were carried out. Paired-end sequencing of the libraries was performed with 100 bp reads on an Illumina HiSeq2000. Under the source paper's analysis protocol: SOAPnuke was used to process the raw data, throwing out any read that contained adapters or uncalled bases, had a mean Phred below 15, or lacked an exact constant-primer or identifier match. COPE v1.2.5 was used to merge the high-quality paired reads, and each unique nucleotide sequence was defined as a clonotype. Clonotypes were aligned to IMGT TRBV, TRBD and TRBJ reference segments using MiTCR v1.1. Analysis was restricted to V-J combinations with a frequency above 0.0001, which covered over 98% of repertoires. A TCS score was defined as the ratio between F50 (clonal expansion) and ExV (chaos), using BLOSUM62-based TCRdist between CDR3 peptides within each V-J. Welch's t-statistics and random forest reduced around 550 V-J features to 10 to 15, which were used in a naive Bayes classifier (R e1071). Starting from the raw public reads, TCRdb applied fastp trimming at Q25, assembled clones with MiXCR and retained in-frame beta chains. CDR3 protein duplicates are merged, each entry listing the most common genes and DNA. The V and J calls follow TCRdb's processing rather than the paper's. The sample table lists roughly 500,000 distinct CDR3 sequences, approximately 13% of them with a count of one. Almost 6% of the sample is taken by the ten largest.

The TCR was taken from a woman aged 25 to 45 with Graves' hyperthyroidism that later progressed to Graves' ophthalmopathy. The rearrangement joined TRBV5-6 to TRBJ2-1, with 11 bases in between that match TRBD2. What was sequenced was blood. The CDR3 region: CASSRPLAGGRHEQFF. The DNA sequence reads TGTGCCAGCAGCCGTCCCTTAGCGGGAGGGCGGCATGAGCAGTTCTTC. With the rest looked up from the reference TRBV5-6 and TRBJ2-1 genes rather than sequenced, the full variable domain is DAGVTQSPTHLIKTRGQQVTLRCSPKSGHDTVSWYQQALGQGPQFIFQYYEEEERQRGNFPDRFSGHQFPNYSSELNVNALLLGDSALYLCASSRPLAGGRHEQFFGPGTRLTVL.